This T cell receptor (beta chain) derives from a study of T cells in narcolepsy. Study observations and caveats: HCRT-specific and TRIB2-specific autoreactive clonotypes appeared among same-patient CSF and blood CD4+ clonotypes.

V shed 8 bases and J 4 bases; nucleotides not matched to a gene: 9. CDR1 and CDR2 from the germline V gene are LNHDA and SQIVND (reference sequence). The CDR3 contains 15 residues. Only in-frame clones appear in the TCRdb table, and some are missing; sequencing was by immunoSEQ multiplex PCR. The sample consists of 32,000 or so clones, approximately 83% of them appearing once. To note about this clone: Antigen unknown.

The chain employs TRBV19 and TRBJ1-5; 9 bases are shared with TRBD1. Sequences were obtained from CD45RA- memory CD4+ T cells from PBMCs. This clonotype was sampled from a human donor with narcolepsy. As DNA, the CDR3 is TGTGCCAGTCGCTCCGGGACAGGGCAAAATCAGCCCCAGCATTTT. As protein: CASRSGTGQNQPQHF.